These 3 T cell receptor beta chains were sequenced from one sample in a study of cytomegalovirus exposure and HLA in healthy donors. PCR used 60 Vbeta primers and 13 Jbeta primers. Assay used: immunoSEQ multiplex PCR; TCRdb lists only in-frame clones, some missing. Among 250,000 to 350,000 clones listed, roughly 88% were seen once. The sequencing input was PBMCs. The receptors stem from a man aged 35 to 55 in good health and CMV-seropositive.

The chain is built from TRBV25-1 and TRBJ2-5; D unclear. The CDR3 runs to 10 residues. Per germline, CDR1 MGHDK and CDR2 SYGVNS. Trimming removed 1 base from V and 11 bases from J, with 5 bases in between. CDR3: CASSESRQYF. The DNA for the CDR3 is TGTGCCAGCAGTGAATCACGGCAGTACTTC.

The V call is TRBV19, the J call TRBJ2-5; perhaps TRBD1 as D (6 bases). CDR1 is LNHDA, CDR2 SQIVND, per germline (reference sequence). With 2 bases removed from V and 6 bases from J, the gap between germline ends came to 16 bases. CDR3 length: 15 amino acids. CDR3: CASSIPMAGAKTQYF. The DNA for the CDR3 is TGTGCCAGTAGTATACCTATGGCAGGGGCGAAGACCCAGTACTTC.

The V call is TRBV28, the J call TRBJ1-2; 9 bases are a match to TRBD1. The CDR3 runs 13 residues. The J segment lost 9 bases and the V segment lost 6 bases, leaving 8 bases of the junction unmatched. From germline, CDR1 is MDHEN and CDR2 SYDVKM. CDR3 protein: CASSSTGTGSYTF. The CDR3 nucleotides read TGTGCCAGCAGCTCTACAGGGACAGGGAGCTACACCTTC.